This T cell receptor (beta chain) was documented in a study of T cells in localized non-small cell lung cancer. Study results and limitations: Uninvolved adjacent lung had the highest recorded T cell clonality, with tumor below it. The study detected a median roughly 61 of the top 100 tumor clones in adjacent lung.

Sequenced by immunoSEQ multiplex PCR; TCRdb stores in-frame clones only, minus some. The profile shows over 30,000 clones, just over 85% of them singletons. Concerning this clone itself: Its antigen is undetermined.

V lost 1 base, J lost 7 bases, and 7 bases lay in between. CDR3 size: 12 residues. The germline V gene encodes CDR1 MDHEN and CDR2 SYDVKM. This sequence originates from a male donor aged 60 or over with stage III lung adenocarcinoma. This chain joins TRBV28 and TRBJ1-1, with D unclear. Source: peripheral blood, taken before any cancer treatment. The CDR3 DNA sequence: TGTGCCAGCAGTTTATTAGGCGGTGAAGCTTTCTTT. This gives the protein CASSLLGGEAFF.